This entry is about one T cell receptor beta chain. Its antigen is as yet unknown. This entry comes from a study of T cells in localized non-small cell lung cancer. Study-wide points: Tumor showed lower T cell clonality than uninvolved adjacent lung, where it was highest. Researchers found a median 57 of the top 100 tumor clones in adjacent lung.

Produced via immunoSEQ multiplex PCR; TCRdb's table is partial and in-frame only. The repertoire has about 33,000 clones, roughly 77% of them found once; the top ten carry around 15%. The material was peripheral blood, obtained before any cancer treatment. This TCR was sampled from a male donor at least 60 years old with stage III squamous cell lung carcinoma.

In DNA form, the CDR3 reads TGTGCCAGTGTAACAGGGGGCTCTAATGAAAAACTGTTTTTT. Protein: CASVTGGSNEKLFF. The chain couples TRBV6-1 to TRBJ1-4, with 9 bases identical to TRBD1. The J segment lost 3 bases and the V segment lost 9 bases, leaving 5 bases of the junction unmatched. The CDR3 totals 14 residues. CDR1 and CDR2 (germline): MNHNS, SASEGT.